The subject of this entry is one T cell receptor beta chain. Per the original methods: Amplification from reference gene primers served as the basis for estimated nucleated cell counts. Profiled with immunoSEQ multiplex PCR; TCRdb holds only in-frame clones, not every one. That table furnishes V, J and clone size, whereas the DNA furnished D and trimming. Among 200,000 or so clones listed, 70% to 90% were seen once. The CDR3 contains 12 residues. Between the trimmed V and J ends, which lost 5 bases and 7 bases, there was a span of 9 bases. Germline assignment: CDR1 SEHNR and CDR2 FQNEAQ (reference sequence). The sample belongs to a study of blood T cell repertoires in COVID-19. Study-level information: Nucleic acid was either cDNA or gDNA, and it came from T cells, B-cell-depleted T cells, or PBMCs.

This chain connects TRBV7-9 to TRBJ1-5; unclear D gene. The TCR comes from a person aged 65 to 85 with COVID-19, enrolled during active disease. Material for sequencing was peripheral blood. The CDR3 nucleotides read TGTGCCAGCAGCCCCGGTAACCAGCCCCAGCATTTT. Protein sequence: CASSPGNQPQHF.